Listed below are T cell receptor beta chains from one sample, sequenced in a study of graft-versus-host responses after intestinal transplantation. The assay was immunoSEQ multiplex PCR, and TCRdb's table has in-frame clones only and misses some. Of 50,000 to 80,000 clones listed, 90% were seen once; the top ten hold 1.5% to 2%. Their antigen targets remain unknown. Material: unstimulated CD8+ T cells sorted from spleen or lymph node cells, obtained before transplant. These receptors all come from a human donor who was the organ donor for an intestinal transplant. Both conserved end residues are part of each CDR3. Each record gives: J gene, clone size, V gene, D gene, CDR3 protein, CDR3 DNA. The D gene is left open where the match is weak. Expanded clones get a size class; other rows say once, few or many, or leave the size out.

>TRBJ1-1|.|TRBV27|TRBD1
CALRLRGRWVNTEAFF
TGTGCCCTCCGACTTAGGGGGCGTTGGGTGAACACTGAAGCTTTCTTT
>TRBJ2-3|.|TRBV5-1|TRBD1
CASSLDHRGDTQYF
TGCGCCAGCAGCTTGGACCACAGGGGAGATACGCAGTATTTT
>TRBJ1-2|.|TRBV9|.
CASSVGGEAEGLYGYTF
TGTGCCAGCAGCGTAGGAGGGGAGGCAGAGGGACTCTATGGCTACACCTTC
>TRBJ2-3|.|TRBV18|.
CASSPPLETDTQYF
TGTGCCAGCTCACCACCCCTAGAAACAGATACGCAGTATTTT
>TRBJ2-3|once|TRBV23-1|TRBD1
CASSLYEDRDFSTDTQYF
TGCGCCAGCAGTCTCTACGAGGACAGGGACTTTAGCACAGATACGCAGTATTTT
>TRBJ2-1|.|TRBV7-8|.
CASSLSGGGDYNNEQFF
TGTGCCAGCAGCTTATCAGGGGGCGGGGACTATAACAATGAGCAGTTCTTC
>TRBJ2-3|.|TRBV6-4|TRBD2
CVSSHSSGATDTQYF
TGTGTCAGCAGCCACTCTAGCGGGGCTACAGATACGCAGTATTTT
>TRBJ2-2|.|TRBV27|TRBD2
CASSFLAGGRTGELFF
TGTGCCAGCAGTTTCCTTGCGGGAGGGCGAACCGGGGAGCTGTTTTTT
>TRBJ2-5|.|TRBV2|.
CASSAGHLGGETQYF
TGTGCCAGCAGTGCCGGACACCTGGGTGGAGAGACCCAGTACTTC
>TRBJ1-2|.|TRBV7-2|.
CASSLAPTGSDYGYTF
TGTGCCAGCAGCTTAGCTCCGACCGGGTCCGACTATGGCTACACCTTC
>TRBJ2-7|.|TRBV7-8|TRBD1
CASSDGTGAYEQYF
TGTGCCAGCAGCGACGGGACAGGGGCCTACGAGCAGTACTTC
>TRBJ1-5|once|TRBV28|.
CASFGQPIPSNQPQHF
TGTGCCAGCTTTGGACAGCCTATACCCAGCAATCAGCCCCAGCATTTT
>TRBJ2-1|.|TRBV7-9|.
CASSPDYNEQFF
TGTGCCAGCAGCCCAGACTACAATGAGCAGTTCTTC
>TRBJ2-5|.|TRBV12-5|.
CASGSDSQETQYF
TGTGCTAGTGGTTCGGACAGTCAAGAGACCCAGTACTTC
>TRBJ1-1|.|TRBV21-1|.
CASRWHWAPRANTEAFF
TGTGCCAGCAGGTGGCACTGGGCGCCCCGAGCGAACACTGAAGCTTTCTTT
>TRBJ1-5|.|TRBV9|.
CASSGTVSWLGSNQPQHF
TGTGCCAGCAGCGGGACAGTAAGTTGGTTGGGTAGCAATCAGCCCCAGCATTTT
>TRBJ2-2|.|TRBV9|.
CASSVGTMGGEELFF
TGTGCCAGCAGCGTAGGGACTATGGGTGGCGAGGAGCTGTTTTTT
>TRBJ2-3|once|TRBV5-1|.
CASSLGSRRTDTQYF
TGCGCCAGCAGCCTCGGGAGCCGTCGCACAGATACGCAGTATTTT
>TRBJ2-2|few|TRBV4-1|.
CASSHMNTGELFF
TGCGCCAGCAGCCATATGAACACCGGGGAGCTGTTTTTT
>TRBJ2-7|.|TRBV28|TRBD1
CASSGQGRNEQYF
TGTGCCAGCAGTGGACAGGGACGGAACGAGCAGTACTTC
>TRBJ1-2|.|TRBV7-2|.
CASSYHDGRGYGYTF
TGTGCCAGCAGCTACCACGATGGTCGGGGTTATGGCTACACCTTC
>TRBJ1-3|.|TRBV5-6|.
CASSLGPPTGFSGNTIYF
TGTGCCAGCAGCTTGGGGCCCCCAACAGGCTTCTCTGGAAACACCATATATTTT
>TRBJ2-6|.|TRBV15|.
CATSVRDTVSGANVLTF
TGTGCCACCAGCGTCCGGGACACGGTATCTGGGGCCAACGTCCTGACTTTC
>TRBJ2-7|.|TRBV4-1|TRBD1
CASSQETGGGGEQYF
TGCGCCAGCAGCCAAGAAACAGGGGGCGGAGGTGAGCAGTACTTC
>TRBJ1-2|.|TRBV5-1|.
CASSLGARGNPNYGYTF
TGCGCCAGCAGCTTGGGGGCCCGGGGGAATCCTAACTATGGCTACACCTTC
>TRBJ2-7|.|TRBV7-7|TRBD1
CASSPLTGGIYEQYF
TGTGCTAGCAGCCCGCTGACAGGGGGAATCTACGAGCAGTACTTC
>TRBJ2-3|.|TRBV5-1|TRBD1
CASSLEQGYHTQYF
TGCGCCAGCAGCTTGGAACAGGGGTACCATACGCAGTATTTT
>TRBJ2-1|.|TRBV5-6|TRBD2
CASSGDQTSGSHEQFF
TGTGCCAGCAGCGGGGACCAGACTAGCGGGAGCCATGAGCAGTTCTTC
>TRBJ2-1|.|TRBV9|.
CASSGVYRVEARAEQFF
TGTGCCAGCAGCGGAGTTTATCGGGTGGAAGCCCGAGCAGAGCAGTTCTTC
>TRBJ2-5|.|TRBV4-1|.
CASSQGVEGVKTQYF
TGCGCCAGCAGCCAAGGGGTAGAAGGGGTAAAGACCCAGTACTTC
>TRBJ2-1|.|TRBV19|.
CASSPDIYNEQFF
TGTGCCAGTAGTCCGGACATTTACAATGAGCAGTTCTTC
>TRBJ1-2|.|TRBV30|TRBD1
CAWPGQLYGYTF
TGTGCCTGGCCGGGACAGCTCTATGGCTACACCTTC
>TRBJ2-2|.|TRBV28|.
CASSFPPRLKNTGELFF
TGTGCCAGCAGTTTTCCCCCGCGACTCAAGAACACCGGGGAGCTGTTTTTT
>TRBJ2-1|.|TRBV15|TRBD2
CATSRGSGLAGGSSYNEQFF
TGTGCCACCAGCAGGGGAAGCGGGCTAGCGGGGGGGAGCTCCTACAATGAGCAGTTCTTC
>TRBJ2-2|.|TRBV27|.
CASSPGTLNTGELFF
TGTGCCAGCAGTCCCGGGACACTGAACACCGGGGAGCTGTTTTTT
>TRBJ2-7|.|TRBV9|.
CASSVGHSYEQYF
TGTGCCAGCAGCGTAGGGCATTCCTACGAGCAGTACTTC